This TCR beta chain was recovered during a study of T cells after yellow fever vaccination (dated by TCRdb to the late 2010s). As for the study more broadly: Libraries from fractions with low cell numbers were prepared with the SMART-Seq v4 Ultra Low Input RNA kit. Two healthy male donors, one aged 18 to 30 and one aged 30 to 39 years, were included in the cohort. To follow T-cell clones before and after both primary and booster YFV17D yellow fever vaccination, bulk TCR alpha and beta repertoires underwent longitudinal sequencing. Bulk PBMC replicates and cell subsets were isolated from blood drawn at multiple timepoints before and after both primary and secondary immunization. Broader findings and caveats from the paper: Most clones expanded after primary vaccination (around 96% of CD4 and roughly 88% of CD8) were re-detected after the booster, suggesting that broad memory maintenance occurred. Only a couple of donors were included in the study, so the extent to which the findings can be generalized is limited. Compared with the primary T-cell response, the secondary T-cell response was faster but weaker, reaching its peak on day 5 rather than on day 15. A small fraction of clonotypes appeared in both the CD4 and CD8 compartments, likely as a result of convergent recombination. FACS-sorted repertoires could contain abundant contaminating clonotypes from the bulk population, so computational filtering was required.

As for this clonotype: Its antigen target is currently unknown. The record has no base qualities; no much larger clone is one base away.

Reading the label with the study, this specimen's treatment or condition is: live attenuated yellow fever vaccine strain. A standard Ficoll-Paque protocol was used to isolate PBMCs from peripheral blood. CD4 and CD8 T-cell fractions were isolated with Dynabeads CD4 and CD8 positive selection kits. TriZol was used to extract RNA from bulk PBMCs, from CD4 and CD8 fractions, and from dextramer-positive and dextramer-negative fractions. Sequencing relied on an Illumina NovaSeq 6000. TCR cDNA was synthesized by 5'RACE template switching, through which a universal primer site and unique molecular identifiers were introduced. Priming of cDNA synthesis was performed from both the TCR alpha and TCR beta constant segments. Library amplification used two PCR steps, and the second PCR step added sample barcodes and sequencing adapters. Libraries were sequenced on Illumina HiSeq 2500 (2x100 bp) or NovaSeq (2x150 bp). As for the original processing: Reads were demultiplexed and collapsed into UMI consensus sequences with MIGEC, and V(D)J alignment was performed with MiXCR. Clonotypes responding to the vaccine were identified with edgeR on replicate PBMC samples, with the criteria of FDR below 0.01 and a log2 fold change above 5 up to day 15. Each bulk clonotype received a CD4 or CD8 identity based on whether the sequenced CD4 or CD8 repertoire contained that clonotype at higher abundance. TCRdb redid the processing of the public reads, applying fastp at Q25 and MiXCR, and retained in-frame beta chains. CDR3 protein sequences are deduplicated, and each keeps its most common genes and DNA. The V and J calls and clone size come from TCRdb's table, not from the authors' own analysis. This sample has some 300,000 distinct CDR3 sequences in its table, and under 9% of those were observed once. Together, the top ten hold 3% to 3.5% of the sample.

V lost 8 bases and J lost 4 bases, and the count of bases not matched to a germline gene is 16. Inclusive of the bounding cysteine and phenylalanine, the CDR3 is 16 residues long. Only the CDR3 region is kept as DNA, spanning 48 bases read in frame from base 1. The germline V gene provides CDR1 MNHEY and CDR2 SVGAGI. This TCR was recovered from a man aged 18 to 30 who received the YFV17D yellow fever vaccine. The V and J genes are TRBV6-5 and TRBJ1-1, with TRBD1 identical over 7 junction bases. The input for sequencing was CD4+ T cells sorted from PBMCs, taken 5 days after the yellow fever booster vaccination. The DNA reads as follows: TGTGCCAGCGGACAGGATTTCGGGCATTCGAGCACTGAAGCTTTCTTT. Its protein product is CASGQDFGHSSTEAFF.